These 5 T cell receptor beta chains were all obtained from the same sample, sequenced in a study of PD-1 blockade in classical Hodgkin lymphoma. Each patient relapsed following autologous stem cell transplantation, and prior brentuximab vedotin exposure differed. Libraries were prepared by immunoSEQ multiplex PCR; TCRdb keeps only in-frame clonotypes and omits some of them. The sample carries 29,000 or so clones, 71% recorded once. The sample consisted of peripheral blood mononuclear cells (PBMCs), taken before the second cycle of nivolumab. The receptor source for this set is a human donor with classical Hodgkin lymphoma.

The V gene is TRBV10-1, the J gene TRBJ2-3, with TRBD1 matching over 10 bases. Germline CDR1 and CDR2: WNHNN and SYGVQD (reference sequence). Unmatched junction bases numbered 7, after V lost 4 bases and J lost 3 bases. CDR3 length: 16 residues. Here the CDR3 DNA reads TGCGCCAGCAGTGGTGAGACAGGGGGCTTAACAGATACGCAGTATTTT. Translating it yields CASSGETGGLTDTQYF.

A few counts support this clone. The rearrangement links TRBV29-1 to TRBJ2-7; 7 bases align to TRBD2. The germline V gene has CDR1 SQVTM and CDR2 ANQGSEA. The CDR3 has 13 residues. J lost 3 bases, V lost 7 bases, and 9 bases had no gene match. CDR3 bases: TGCAGCGCCGAACAAGCGGGGAACTACGAGCAGTACTTC. Its translation is CSAEQAGNYEQYF.

This chain joins TRBV23-1 and TRBJ1-6; a possible D gene is TRBD1 (5 bases). TRBV23-1 has ORF status, its function being uncertain. The CDR3 spans 15 residues. The ends were cut back, 10 bases at V and 9 bases at J, with 22 bases in the middle. The CDR3: CATHNRCRVRSPLHF. As DNA, the CDR3 is TGCGCCACTCATAATAGGTGCAGGGTGCGTTCACCCCTCCACTTT.

The rearrangement joins TRBV2 to TRBJ1-3; 7 bases line up with TRBD1. This CDR3 is 16 amino acids long. Germline CDR1 reads SNHLY; CDR2 reads FYNNEI. The V segment lost 3 bases and the J segment 0 bases; nucleotides outside the gene matches: 5. The CDR3 loop is CASSDWTGSSGNTIYF. CDR3 nucleotide sequence: TGTGCCAGCAGTGACTGGACAGGAAGCTCTGGAAACACCATATATTTT.

Only one count was recorded for this clone. The chain couples TRBV25-1 to TRBJ2-2, with D possibly matching TRBD1 (6 bases). This CDR3 comprises 14 residues. CDR1 MGHDK and CDR2 SYGVNS come from the germline V gene. V lost 3 bases and J 3 bases, leaving 8 bases between the germline ends. CDR3 bases: TGTGCCAGCAGTGAGGGGGCCTACACCGGGGAGCTGTTTTTT. The encoded protein is CASSEGAYTGELFF.